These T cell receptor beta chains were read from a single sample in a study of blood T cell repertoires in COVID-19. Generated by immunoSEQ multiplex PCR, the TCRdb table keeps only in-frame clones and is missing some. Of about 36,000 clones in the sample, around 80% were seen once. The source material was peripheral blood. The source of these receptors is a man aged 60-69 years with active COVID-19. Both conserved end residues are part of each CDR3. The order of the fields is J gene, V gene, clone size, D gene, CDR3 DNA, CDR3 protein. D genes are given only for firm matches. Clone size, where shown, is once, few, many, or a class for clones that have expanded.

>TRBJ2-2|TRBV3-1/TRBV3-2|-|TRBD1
TGTGCCAGCAGACGGTCGGGACAGGGGATAACCGGGGAGCTGTTTTTT
CASRRSGQGITGELFF
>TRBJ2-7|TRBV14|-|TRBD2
TGTGCCAGCAGCCAATCGGGGGGGAGTATGAGCTCCTACGAGCAGTACTTC
CASSQSGGSMSSYEQYF
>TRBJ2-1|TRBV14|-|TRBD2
TGTGCCAGCAGCCAAGCCGGGACTAGCGGGAGGTTCCACTACAATGAGCAGTTCTTC
CASSQAGTSGRFHYNEQFF
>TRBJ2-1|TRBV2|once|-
TGTGCCAGCAGTGAAGCGGACAGCGATGAGCAGTTCTTC
CASSEADSDEQFF
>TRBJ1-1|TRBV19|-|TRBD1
TGTGCCAGTAGTATTGTCGCTGTGCAGGGGGGCACTGAAGCTTTCTTT
CASSIVAVQGGTEAFF
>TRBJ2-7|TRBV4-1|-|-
TGCGCCAGCAGCCAATCCCCAGGCTACGAGCAGTACTTC
CASSQSPGYEQYF
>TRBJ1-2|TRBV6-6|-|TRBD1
TGTGCCAGCAGTTGGGGCAGGGGGCTCGGTGATGGCTACACCTTC
CASSWGRGLGDGYTF
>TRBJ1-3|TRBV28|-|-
TGTGCCAGCAGTCTCACGCGGGTTTTTGGAAACACCATATATTTT
CASSLTRVFGNTIYF
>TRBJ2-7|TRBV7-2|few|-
TGTGCCAGCAGCCCAGGGGACCGGCGTGATCTGGACTTC
CASSPGDRRDLDF
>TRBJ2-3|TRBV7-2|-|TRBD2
TGTGCCAGCAGCGCCCCACGAGAACTAGCGGGGGTAAGCACAGATACGCAGTATTTT
CASSAPRELAGVSTDTQYF
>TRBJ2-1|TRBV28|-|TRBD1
TGTGCCAGCAGTTTAACCCCCTCCGGGACAGGGCGCGATGAGCAGTTCTTC
CASSLTPSGTGRDEQFF
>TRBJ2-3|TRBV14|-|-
TGTGCCAGCAGCCAAACAACAGGGTCAGATACGCAGTATTTT
CASSQTTGSDTQYF
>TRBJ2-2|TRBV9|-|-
TGTGCCAGCAGCGTCGGTACAGCGAACACCGGGGAGCTGTTTTTT
CASSVGTANTGELFF
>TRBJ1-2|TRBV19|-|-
TGTGCCAGTAGTAGCCAGGTATGGGGCTACACCTTC
CASSSQVWGYTF
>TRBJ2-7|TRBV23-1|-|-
TGCGCCAGCAGTCAATCGCGGTCGGGTGAGGAAAACTACGAGCAGTACTTC
CASSQSRSGEENYEQYF
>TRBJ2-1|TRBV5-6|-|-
TGTGCCAGCAGCTTCGGGGGAGACAATGAGCAGTTCTTC
CASSFGGDNEQFF
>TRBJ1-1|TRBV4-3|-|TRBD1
TGCGCCAGCAGCCAACAATCACAGGGGGTGAACACTGAAGCTTTCTTT
CASSQQSQGVNTEAFF
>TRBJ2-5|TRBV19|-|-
TGTGCCAGTAGTACTCGGCGGGGAGAGACCCAGTACTTC
CASSTRRGETQYF
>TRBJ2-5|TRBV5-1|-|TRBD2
TGCGCCAGCAGCCAGACAGGACTAGCGGGGGTAGAGACCCAGTACTTC
CASSQTGLAGVETQYF
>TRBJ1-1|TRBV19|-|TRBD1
TGTGCCAGTAGCGAAACAGGGGGCCGGACTGAAGCTTTCTTT
CASSETGGRTEAFF
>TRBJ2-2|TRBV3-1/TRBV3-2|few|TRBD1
TGTGCCAGCAGCCAGGGACAGGGGTTGGACACCGGGGAGCTGTTTTTT
CASSQGQGLDTGELFF
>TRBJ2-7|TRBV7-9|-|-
TGTGCCAGCAGCTTCGGGGGAACCTCCTACGAGCAGTACTTC
CASSFGGTSYEQYF
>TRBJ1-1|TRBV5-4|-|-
TGTGCCAGCAGCTACGAAGGGGGGGGCACTGAAGCTTTCTTT
CASSYEGGGTEAFF
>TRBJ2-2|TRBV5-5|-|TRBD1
TGTGCCAGCAGCTTGACAGGGGCGGACACCGGGGAGCTGTTTTTT
CASSLTGADTGELFF
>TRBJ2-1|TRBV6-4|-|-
TGTGCCAGCAGCCCGGGACAAGATTACAATGAGCAGTTCTTC
CASSPGQDYNEQFF
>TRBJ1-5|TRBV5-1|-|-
TGCGCCAGCAGCCCGGACAGCCTAAATCAGCCCCAGCATTTT
CASSPDSLNQPQHF
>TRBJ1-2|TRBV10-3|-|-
TGTGCCATCAGTGTCAACAGGGCTGATAACTATGGCTACACCTTC
CAISVNRADNYGYTF
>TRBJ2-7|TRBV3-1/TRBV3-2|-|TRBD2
TGTGCCAGCAGCCATCTTAGCGGGAGGGACCACGAGCAGTACTTC
CASSHLSGRDHEQYF
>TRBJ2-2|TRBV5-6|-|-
TGTGCCAGCAGCTTGAGGACAACCACCGGGGAGCTGTTTTTT
CASSLRTTTGELFF
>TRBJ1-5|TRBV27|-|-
TGTGCCAGCAGCCTGGTGGGAGGGTTAAATCAGCCCCAGCATTTT
CASSLVGGLNQPQHF
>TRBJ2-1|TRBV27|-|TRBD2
TGTGCCAGCAGTCCCATCACTAGCGGGGGGATCAATGAGCAGTTCTTC
CASSPITSGGINEQFF
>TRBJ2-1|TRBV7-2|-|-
TGTGCCAGCAGCTTAGCGTCCGGGAGTGGCTACAATGAGCAGTTCTTC
CASSLASGSGYNEQFF
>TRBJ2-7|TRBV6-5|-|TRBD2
TGTGCCAGCAGCACCGCGGGGGGGCAGGGGTACGAGCAGTACTTC
CASSTAGGQGYEQYF
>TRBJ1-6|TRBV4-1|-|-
TGCGCCAGCAGCCTCTGGGGGGATTCACCCCTCCACTTT
CASSLWGDSPLHF
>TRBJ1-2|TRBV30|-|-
TGTGCCTGCCCTAATGCGGGGGGCGCGTATGGCTACACCTTC
CACPNAGGAYGYTF
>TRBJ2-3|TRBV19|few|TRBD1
TGTGCCAGTAGTCCCCGACAGGGGGGAGATACGCAGTATTTT
CASSPRQGGDTQYF
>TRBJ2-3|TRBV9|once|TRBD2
TGTGCCAGCAGCCCGCTAGCGGGGGGGAGCACAGATACGCAGTATTTT
CASSPLAGGSTDTQYF
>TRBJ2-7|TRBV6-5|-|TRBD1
TGTGCCAGCAGTCCCCGGGACAGGTCATCGGGCGAGCAGTACTTC
CASSPRDRSSGEQYF
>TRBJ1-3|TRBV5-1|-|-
TGCGCCAGCAGCTTGGAGCTAGACGGAAACACCATATATTTT
CASSLELDGNTIYF
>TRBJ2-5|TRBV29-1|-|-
TGCAGCGTTGAAGATAATGTCGGGGAGACCCAGTACTTC
CSVEDNVGETQYF